These T cell receptor beta chains were read from a single sample in a study of identical twins. TCRdb called the 5' RACE reads again in MiXCR, with one record for every CDR3 protein. In the table there are some 630,000 distinct CDR3 sequences, less than 9% of which are singletons. This sample also appeared in a second study, on yellow fever vaccine responses in identical twins.

The sequencing input was PBMCs. These receptors were obtained from a woman under 30 in good health. Each CDR3 is given with its conserved first and last residue. D genes are given only for firm matches.

>TRBD1|TRBV29-1|TRBJ2-2
CSVPGQGGSGELFF
>NA|TRBV7-8|TRBJ1-6
CASSPEHNSPLHF
>NA|TRBV11-2|TRBJ1-4
CASSFTYGGIGGEKLFF
>NA|TRBV5-1|TRBJ2-5
CASSLGGPVKETQYF
>TRBD1|TRBV10-3|TRBJ1-1
CAISESVRGLRNTEAFF
>NA|TRBV24-1|TRBJ2-1
CATSVSNEQFF
>TRBD1|TRBV7-9|TRBJ1-2
CASSSGQGGSYGYTF
>TRBD2|TRBV2|TRBJ2-1
CASSLKVAGGKDNEQFF
>TRBD2|TRBV6-2/TRBV6-3|TRBJ2-1
CASKSPPGRSYNEQFF
>NA|TRBV4-1|TRBJ2-1
CASSQEPRGSNEQFF
>NA|TRBV5-6|TRBJ2-1
CASSLMGDEQFF
>TRBD1|TRBV4-1|TRBJ1-1
CASSQDPGGITEAFF
>NA|TRBV2|TRBJ2-3
CASSEALGDTQYF
>NA|TRBV10-3|TRBJ2-5
CAISDQSGTLYQETQYF
>NA|TRBV21-1|TRBJ2-7
CASSKNRTSGRSYEQYF
>TRBD1|TRBV20-1|TRBJ1-2
CSASRRGGSNYGYTF
>TRBD2|TRBV2|TRBJ2-1
CASSIRTSGSPNEQFF
>TRBD2|TRBV7-6|TRBJ2-2
CASSSQLRERVTGELFF
>NA|TRBV25-1|TRBJ2-1
CASSELVGGNQYNEQFF
>TRBD2|TRBV5-1|TRBJ2-1
CASSFVRGVASSYNEQFF
>NA|TRBV4-1|TRBJ1-1
CASSQDSGGTIEAFF
>NA|TRBV28|TRBJ1-5
CASSLGHISNQPQHF
>TRBD1|TRBV20-1|TRBJ1-3
CSAGDRHSGNTIYF
>NA|TRBV6-1|TRBJ1-6
CASSLGGQINSPLHF
>TRBD1|TRBV12-3/TRBV12-4|TRBJ2-1
CASRPTGPHGQFF
>TRBD2|TRBV9|TRBJ2-5
CASSVLAGEGTQYF
>NA|TRBV5-1|TRBJ2-7
CASSFPRDKTYEQYF
>NA|TRBV10-3|TRBJ1-1
CAIRAPGGNTEAFF
>TRBD1|TRBV5-1|TRBJ2-1
CATHLGQGNYNEQFF
>NA|TRBV27|TRBJ1-5
CASSSVRNQPQHF
>NA|TRBV21-1|TRBJ2-7
CASSKGSGRGLSSYEQYF
>TRBD1|TRBV5-1|TRBJ1-6
CASSQDRAAGSPLHF
>TRBD2|TRBV6-5|TRBJ2-2
CASSYVPGGTGELFF
>NA|TRBV7-2|TRBJ2-1
CASSLLGGSSYNEQFF
>TRBD2|TRBV11-2|TRBJ2-2
CASRLTGTSHTGELFF
>NA|TRBV27|TRBJ2-3
CASKLLGTDTQYF
>NA|TRBV15|TRBJ2-7
CATPQRPYEQYF
>NA|TRBV20-1|TRBJ2-3
CSASPVGGYTDTQYF
>TRBD1|TRBV5-6|TRBJ2-2
CASLGQGDTGELFF
>TRBD2|TRBV28|TRBJ2-1
CASSLKPQREGQFF
>TRBD1|TRBV18|TRBJ2-3
CASSPGPQGRTDTQYF
>TRBD1|TRBV5-1|TRBJ2-1
CASSLDRGHPNEQFF
>NA|TRBV29-1|TRBJ2-1
CSVHQGFNEQFF
>TRBD1|TRBV29-1|TRBJ2-1
CSVEVGQGVGEQFF
>NA|TRBV12-3/TRBV12-4|TRBJ1-6
CASSSGVYNSPLHF
>NA|TRBV7-8|TRBJ2-1
CASSLLSYASVFF
>TRBD1|TRBV27|TRBJ1-1
CASSLYRGGTEAFF
>NA|TRBV5-1|TRBJ2-5
CASSPDASPTQYF
>TRBD2|TRBV7-9|TRBJ2-2
CASSPPGLARTMGELFF
>NA|TRBV20-1|TRBJ1-2
CSARGTPFYGYTF
>NA|TRBV28|TRBJ2-5
CASSSRDKQTQYF
>TRBD2|TRBV6-2/TRBV6-3|TRBJ2-1
CASVGWGGVGSYNEQFF
>NA|TRBV10-3|TRBJ2-2
CAISAAGTLTGELFF
>NA|TRBV20-1|TRBJ2-5
CSASTRGPTQETQYF
>TRBD1|TRBV4-1|TRBJ2-7
CASSRDSGTYEQYF
>NA|TRBV2|TRBJ1-4
CASSWDGTYQEEKLFF
>TRBD2|TRBV5-1|TRBJ2-1
CASSFLAGESSYNEQFF
>NA|TRBV25-1|TRBJ1-1
CASSDFRGTNTEAFF
>NA|TRBV7-3|TRBJ2-7
CASSLGAGSSYEQYF